The TCR beta chain under discussion was sequenced for a study of T cell changes during pregnancy in multiple sclerosis. Clones were read by immunoSEQ multiplex PCR, and TCRdb kept only the in-frame ones, dropping some. Here the sample spans around 79,000 clones, around nine tenths being singletons. The germline V gene encodes CDR1 MGHRA and CDR2 YSYEKL. The CDR3 contains 18 residues. The germline V and J ends were trimmed by 5 bases and 1 base, with 21 bases remaining between them. The chain carries TRBV4-1 and TRBJ2-1; D is possibly TRBD2 (6 bases). The sample in question was CD4+ T cells from peripheral blood mononuclear cells, obtained in the second trimester of pregnancy. The source is a female donor with multiple sclerosis, enrolled in a pregnancy study. CDR3 in amino acids: CASSSPLRGEGSYNEQFF. The CDR3 bases are TGCGCCAGCAGCTCCCCCTTGCGGGGAGAGGGGTCCTACAATGAGCAGTTCTTC.